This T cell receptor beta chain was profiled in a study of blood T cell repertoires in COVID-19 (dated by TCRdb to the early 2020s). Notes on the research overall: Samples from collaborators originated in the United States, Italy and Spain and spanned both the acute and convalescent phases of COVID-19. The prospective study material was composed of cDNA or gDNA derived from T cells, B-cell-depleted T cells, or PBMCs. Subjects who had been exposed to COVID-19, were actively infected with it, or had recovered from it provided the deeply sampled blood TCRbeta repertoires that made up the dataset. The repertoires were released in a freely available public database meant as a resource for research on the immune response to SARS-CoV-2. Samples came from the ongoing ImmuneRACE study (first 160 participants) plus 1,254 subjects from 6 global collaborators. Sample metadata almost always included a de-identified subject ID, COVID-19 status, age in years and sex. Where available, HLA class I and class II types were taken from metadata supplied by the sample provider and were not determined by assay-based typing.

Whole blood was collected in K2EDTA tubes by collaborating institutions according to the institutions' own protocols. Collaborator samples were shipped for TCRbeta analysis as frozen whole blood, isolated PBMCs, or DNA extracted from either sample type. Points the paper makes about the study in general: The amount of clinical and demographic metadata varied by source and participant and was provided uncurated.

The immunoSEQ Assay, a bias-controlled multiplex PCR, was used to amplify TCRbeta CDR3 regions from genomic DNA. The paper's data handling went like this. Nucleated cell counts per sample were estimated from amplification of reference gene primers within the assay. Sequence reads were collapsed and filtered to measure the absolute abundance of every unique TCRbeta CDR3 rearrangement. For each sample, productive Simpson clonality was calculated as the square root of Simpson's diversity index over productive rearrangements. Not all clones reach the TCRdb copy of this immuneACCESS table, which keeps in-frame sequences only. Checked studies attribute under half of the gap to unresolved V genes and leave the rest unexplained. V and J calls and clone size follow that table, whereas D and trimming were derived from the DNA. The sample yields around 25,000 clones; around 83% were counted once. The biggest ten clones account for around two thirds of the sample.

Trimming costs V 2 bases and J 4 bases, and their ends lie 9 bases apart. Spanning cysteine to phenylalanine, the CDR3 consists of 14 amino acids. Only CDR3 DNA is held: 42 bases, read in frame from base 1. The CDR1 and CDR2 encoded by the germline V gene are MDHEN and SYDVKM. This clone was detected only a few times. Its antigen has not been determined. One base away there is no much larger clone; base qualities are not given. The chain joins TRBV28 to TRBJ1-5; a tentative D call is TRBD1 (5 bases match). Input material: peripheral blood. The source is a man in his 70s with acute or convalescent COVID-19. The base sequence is TGTGCCAGCAGTTTAAGGGGCCAAAATCAGCCCCAGCATTTT. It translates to CASSLRGQNQPQHF.